Following are 16 T cell receptor beta chains from one sample sequenced in a study of shared clonotypes between healthy human individuals. Clones were sequenced by immunoSEQ multiplex PCR, and TCRdb holds only the in-frame ones, with some missing. The table includes 630,000 or so clones, about 98% detected once. Naive CD8 cells were CD45RO-negative, positively selected for CCR7, excluding terminally differentiated effector memory CD45RA+ cells. Sequenced: naive CD8+ T cells sorted from blood. All receptors come from a man aged 30-40 years in good health.

CDR3 DNA: TGCAGTGCTAGAGTTTTCTATGAGCAGTTCTTC. This sequence encodes CSARVFYEQFF. The chain carries TRBV20-1 and TRBJ2-1, with D unresolved. Germline CDR1 is DFQATT and CDR2 is SNEGSKA (reference sequence). The CDR3 runs 11 residues. V dropped 1 base and J dropped 8 bases, with 6 bases sitting between them.

The chain recombines TRBV27 with TRBJ1-1; the D gene is possibly TRBD1 (5 bases). CDR1 is MNHEY, CDR2 SMNVEV, per germline (reference sequence). The CDR3 contains 15 residues. V was shortened by 5 bases and J by 3 bases, with 16 bases between the two germline ends. The CDR3 sequence: CASSDGTDHYTEAFF. The CDR3 DNA reads TGTGCCAGCAGTGACGGGACGGACCATTACACTGAAGCTTTCTTT.

The chain links TRBV28 to TRBJ1-5; a weak D match, TRBD1 (6 bases). V lost 1 base and J 4 bases, leaving 14 bases between the germline ends. The length of the CDR3 is 16 residues. CDR1 is MDHEN, CDR2 SYDVKM, per germline. The CDR3 is CASSLSAQGYNQPQHF. The CDR3 DNA sequence: TGTGCCAGCAGTTTATCGGCACAGGGATATAATCAGCCCCAGCATTTT.

The rearrangement links TRBV11-2 to TRBJ2-1, with D maybe TRBD1 (6 bases). CDR3 length equals 13 residues. Trimming removed 6 bases at V and 9 bases at J, with 15 bases between. Germline V gene sequence: CDR1 SGHAT, CDR2 FQNNGV. The CDR3 region has the DNA TGTGCCAGCAGATTTACAGGGCTGCTTGAGCAGTTCTTC. This gives the protein CASRFTGLLEQFF.

This sequence joins TRBV27 and TRBJ2-2; D remains ambiguous. The CDR3 length is 14 residues. Germline V gene data show CDR1 as MNHEY and CDR2 as SMNVEV (reference sequence). V lost 2 bases, J lost 3 bases, and 7 bases lay in between. CDR3 coding DNA: TGTGCCAGCAGTTTAACCCGGGACACCGGGGAGCTGTTTTTT. It translates to CASSLTRDTGELFF.

This rearrangement joins TRBV5-1 to TRBJ1-1; D perhaps matches TRBD1 (6 bases). The CDR3 runs to 15 residues. V lost 2 bases, J lost 7 bases, and 18 bases lay in between. Germline CDR1 is SGHRS and CDR2 is YFSETQ. In DNA form, the CDR3 reads TGCGCCAGCAGCTTCACTCCCGGGACAAGTTTTGAAGCTTTCTTT. It encodes CASSFTPGTSFEAFF. Full variable domain (remainder filled in from reference TRBV5-1 and TRBJ1-1): KAGVTQTPRYLIKTRGQQVTLSCSPISGHRSVSWYQQTPGQGLQFLFEYFSETQRNKGNFPGRFSGRQFSNSRSEMNVSTLELGDSALYLCASSFTPGTSFEAFFGQGTRLTVV.

This sequence joins TRBV28 and TRBJ2-3, with a possible D match to TRBD1 (5 bases). The V end lost 5 bases, the J end lost 0 bases, and 9 bases lay between the germline ends. In germline, CDR1 is MDHEN, CDR2 SYDVKM. The CDR3 is 14 residues long. CDR3 region: CASSDSSSTDTQYF. The CDR3 bases are TGTGCCAGCAGTGACAGTTCTAGCACAGATACGCAGTATTTT.

This chain links TRBV11-2 with TRBJ2-2, with 10 bases that match TRBD2. The V and J ends lost 1 base and 6 bases, in that order; junction bases with no gene match: 14. Germline CDR1 SGHAT, CDR2 FQNNGV. This CDR3 is built from 19 residues. The CDR3 region is CASSLVYGLAGELAGELFF. CDR3 bases: TGTGCCAGCAGCTTAGTATATGGCCTAGCGGGAGAATTGGCCGGGGAGCTGTTTTTT. The full variable domain, in which reference TRBV11-2 and TRBJ2-2 provide the parts outside the CDR3, is EAGVAQSPRYKIIEKRQSVAFWCNPISGHATLYWYQQILGQGPKLLIQFQNNGVVDDSQLPKDRFSAERLKGVDSTLKIQPAKLEDSAVYLCASSLVYGLAGELAGELFFGEGSRLTVL.

The V call is TRBV30, the J call TRBJ2-7; D may be TRBD2 (6 bases). V lost 4 bases and J 6 bases, leaving 16 bases between the germline ends. This CDR3 spans 13 amino acids. Per germline, CDR1 GTSNPN and CDR2 SVGIG (reference sequence). In nucleotides, the CDR3 is TGTGCCTGGACGTCCGGGAGCCCCAGCGAGCAGTACTTC. Translating gives CAWTSGSPSEQYF.

The rearrangement links TRBV7-9 to TRBJ1-2, with 7 positions matching TRBD1. V trimming: 5 bases; J trimming: 1 base; junction bases outside the gene matches: 13. The CDR3 is made up of 17 amino acids. Germline V gene data show CDR1 as SEHNR and CDR2 as FQNEAQ (reference sequence). In DNA form, the CDR3 reads TGTGCCAGCAGCACTGACAGGGTAAAGAGGGATAACTATGGCTACACCTTC. Its protein is CASSTDRVKRDNYGYTF.

V gene TRBV7-9 combines with J gene TRBJ1-4; the match to TRBD1 covers 8 bases. The CDR3 loop spans 16 amino acids. Germline assignment: CDR1 SEHNR and CDR2 FQNEAQ (reference sequence). V was clipped by 4 bases and J by 6 bases; unmatched bases: 10. The CDR3 DNA reads TGTGCCAGCAGCTCCCGTAGGACAGGGCTAGATGAAAAACTGTTTTTT. Encoded protein: CASSSRRTGLDEKLFF. Complete variable domain (other parts from reference TRBV7-9 and TRBJ1-4): DTGVSQNPRHKITKRGQNVTFRCDPISEHNRLYWYRQTLGQGPEFLTYFQNEAQLEKSRLLSDRFSAERPKGSFSTLEIQRTEQGDSAMYLCASSSRRTGLDEKLFFGSGTQLSVL.

This clone was found once. Other DNA variants within this sample encode the same CDR3. This rearrangement joins TRBV7-8 to TRBJ2-1, with 11 bases aligning to TRBD2. Trimming took 1 base from V and 4 from J; bases not matched to a gene: 0. This CDR3 is built from 15 residues. CDR1 SGHVS and CDR2 FQNEAQ come from the germline V gene. CDR3 nucleotide sequence: TGTGCCAGCAGCTTAGGGACTAGCGGGTACAATGAGCAGTTCTTC. Protein product: CASSLGTSGYNEQFF. Complete variable domain (other parts from reference TRBV7-8 and TRBJ2-1): GAGVSQSPRYKVAKRGQDVALRCDPISGHVSLFWYQQALGQGPEFLTYFQNEAQLDKSGLPSDRFFAERPEGSVSTLKIQRTQQEDSAVYLCASSLGTSGYNEQFFGPGTRLTVL.

Only one count was recorded for this clone. The CDR3 sequence is CATPGGSYNEQFF. The CDR3 bases are TGTGCCACCCCTGGGGGATCCTACAATGAGCAGTTCTTC. The chain joins TRBV18 to TRBJ2-1; TRBD1 or TRBD2 may be the D gene (5 bases each). CDR3 size: 13 residues. Germline V gene data show CDR1 as KGHSH and CDR2 as LQKENI. The germline V and J ends were trimmed by 10 bases and 1 base, with 11 bases remaining between them. Based on the CDR3 plus reference TRBV18 and TRBJ2-1, the full variable domain is NAGVMQNPRHLVRRRGQEARLRCSPMKGHSHVYWYRQLPEEGLKFMVYLQKENIIDESGMPKERFSAEFPKEGPSILRIQQVVRGDSAAYFCATPGGSYNEQFFGPGTRLTVL.

The chain joins TRBV28 to TRBJ1-1, with 7 bases identical to TRBD1. The CDR3 sequence is 14 residues long. V was clipped by 3 bases and J by 4 bases; unmatched bases: 5. Germline lookup yields CDR1 MDHEN and CDR2 SYDVKM. In DNA, the CDR3 is TGTGCCAGCAGTTTCCCCCAGGGGGGCACTGAAGCTTTCTTT. Its protein product is CASSFPQGGTEAFF.

The V call is TRBV19, the J call TRBJ2-1; unclear D gene. Trimming cost V 5 bases and J 2 bases, with 7 bases left between them. This CDR3 has 13 residues. Per the germline V gene, CDR1 is LNHDA and CDR2 is SQIVND (reference sequence). The CDR3, as DNA: TGTGCCAGTAGTCTGGGTCCCTACAATGAGCAGTTCTTC. The encoded protein is CASSLGPYNEQFF.

The rearrangement joins TRBV19 to TRBJ2-2, with 8 bases matching TRBD1. This CDR3 is 15 amino acids long. With V trimmed by 5 bases and J by 5 bases, 7 bases remained unmatched. Germline CDR1 is LNHDA and CDR2 is SQIVND (reference sequence). The CDR3, as DNA: TGTGCCAGTAGTGACCGGGACAGGAATACCGGGGAGCTGTTTTTT. As protein: CASSDRDRNTGELFF.